The 10 T cell receptor beta chains reported below all come from one sample, sequenced in a study of identical twins. TCRdb reprocessed the 5' RACE reads with MiXCR, giving one entry per CDR3 protein. The sample includes hundreds of thousands of distinct CDR3 sequences, 7.5% of them seen just once. The sample was also linked to a second study, of yellow fever vaccine responses in identical twins.

Sequencing was performed on memory (CD45RO+) T cells sorted from blood. These receptors were collected from a young woman in good health.

This clonotype was detected a few times. The chain uses TRBV20-1 and TRBJ2-2; the D gene is possibly TRBD1 (5 bases). Trimming stripped 5 bases from V and 5 bases from J, with 12 bases between. This CDR3 comprises 13 residues. The germline CDR1 and CDR2 sequences are DFQATT and SNEGSKA (reference sequence). For the CDR3, the DNA is TGCAGTGCTTTTGACAGCCGAACCGGGGAGCTGTTTTTT. It yields the protein CSAFDSRTGELFF.

This clonotype occurred many times. This chain links TRBV6-7 with TRBJ2-2, with 9 bases that match TRBD1. TRBV6-7 counts as an open reading frame of uncertain function. The CDR3 runs to 17 residues. J lost 3 bases, V lost 2 bases, and 7 bases had no gene match. In DNA, the CDR3 is TGTGCCAGCAGTTACATACCGGGACAGGGCGACACCGGGGAGCTGTTTTTT. This translates into CASSYIPGQGDTGELFF.

The sample holds a few counts of this clonotype. This rearrangement joins TRBV7-3 to TRBJ2-1; D is perhaps TRBD2 (5 bases). CDR3 length: 13 amino acids. CDR1 SGHTA and CDR2 FQGTGA come from the germline V gene. Trimming left V 1 base short and J 8 bases short, with 9 bases between. In DNA form, the CDR3 reads TGTGCCAGCAGCTTAATCGGGGTCCATGAGCAGTTCTTC. Its translation: CASSLIGVHEQFF. The whole variable domain, filled in from reference TRBV7-3 and TRBJ2-1, reads GAGVSQTPSNKVTEKGKYVELRCDPISGHTALYWYRQSLGQGPEFLIYFQGTGAADDSGLPNDRFFAVRPEGSVSTLKIQRTERGDSAVYLCASSLIGVHEQFFGPGTRLTVL.

This clonotype showed up just a few times. The J gene is TRBJ2-5, the V gene TRBV7-2, with D maybe TRBD1 (7 bases). The CDR3 spans 16 residues. Trimming shortened V by 5 bases and J by 4 bases, and 20 bases separated the two germline ends. Germline V gene data show CDR1 as SGHTA and CDR2 as FQGNSA. The CDR3 DNA follows: TGTGCCAGCAGCCCGGATAGCGGCAGGGGGTCAGAGACCCAGTACTTC. Translating gives CASSPDSGRGSETQYF.

The chain joins TRBV5-1 to TRBJ2-3; 10 positions match TRBD1. The CDR3 length is 15 residues. Germline trimming cut 0 bases from V and 4 bases from J; bases unmatched to any gene: 2. Germline assignment: CDR1 SGHRS and CDR2 YFSETQ. DNA for the CDR3: TGCGCCAGCAGCTTGGGGGACAGGGGCGCAGATACGCAGTATTTT. It is translated as CASSLGDRGADTQYF.

This clonotype was observed at least ten times. The chain is built from TRBV15 and TRBJ2-1; the match to TRBD2 covers 8 bases. Germline CDR1 LNHNV, CDR2 YYDKDF (reference sequence). The CDR3 spans 17 residues. Germline trimming cut 4 bases from V and 3 bases from J; bases unmatched to any gene: 11. CDR3 bases: TGTGCCACCAGCACATCCTTAACGGGGGGGTACTACAATGAGCAGTTCTTC. Its translation is CATSTSLTGGYYNEQFF. The full variable domain, its missing parts supplied by reference TRBV15 and TRBJ2-1, is DAMVIQNPRYQVTQFGKPVTLSCSQTLNHNVMYWYQQKSSQAPKLLFHYYDKDFNNEADTPDNFQSRRPNTSFCFLDIRSPGLGDTAMYLCATSTSLTGGYYNEQFFGPGTRLTVL.

This clonotype has more than one count but fewer than ten. The CDR3 is CASSQDGPGSGGTNEQFF. In DNA form, the CDR3 reads TGTGCCAGCAGCCAAGATGGGCCGGGTAGCGGGGGGACGAATGAGCAGTTCTTC. The chain employs TRBV4-2 and TRBJ2-1, with 10 nucleotides matching TRBD2. CDR3 length: 18 residues. Germline V gene lookup returns CDR1 LGHNA and CDR2 YNFKEQ. With 0 bases clipped from V and 7 bases from J, the junction kept 12 bases outside the gene matches.

This clonotype was picked up a small number of times. The rearrangement links TRBV6-1 to TRBJ2-1; 9 nucleotides align to TRBD1. CDR1 and CDR2 from the germline V gene are MNHNS and SASEGT. The length of the CDR3 is 14 residues. V shed 7 bases, J shed 5 bases, and the junction held 6 bases outside the gene matches. The chain's CDR3 is CASIYGTGHNEQFF. The DNA for the CDR3 is TGTGCCAGCATCTACGGGACAGGGCACAATGAGCAGTTCTTC.

This clonotype was seen a few times. The chain uses TRBV20-1 and TRBJ1-2; tentative D call: TRBD1 (5 bases). This CDR3 spans 12 amino acids. V was shortened by 5 bases and J by 8 bases, with 15 bases between the two germline ends. Germline V gene data show CDR1 as DFQATT and CDR2 as SNEGSKA (reference sequence). CDR3 sequence (DNA): TGCAGTGCTTCGGGGGTCGAAAGCGGCTACACCTTC. This encodes CSASGVESGYTF.

This sequence joins TRBV11-2 and TRBJ2-3; D possibly corresponds to TRBD1 (5 bases). The CDR3 totals 14 residues. V was clipped by 8 bases and J by 4 bases, with 16 bases between them. Germline loops: CDR1 SGHAT, CDR2 FQNNGV. In DNA form, the CDR3 reads TGTGCCAGCGGTACTAATACAGGCGCAGATACGCAGTATTTT. Translation gives CASGTNTGADTQYF.